This note documents a single T cell receptor beta chain sequence. Its antigen is undetermined. The data originate from a study of cytomegalovirus exposure and HLA in healthy donors. Study in general: Roughly 80 million unique TCRs from HLA-typed donors made up an early data release.

Points from the study as a whole: Researchers reported in a later analysis that common viral pathogens appeared linked to several top clusters.

PCR primers comprised 60 Vbeta and 13 Jbeta primers. Sequencing was performed with immunoSEQ multiplex PCR; in TCRdb, only in-frame clones are kept and a portion is missing. The sample yields some 170,000 clones, roughly 71% seen once. V was trimmed by 5 bases and J by 4 bases, leaving 22 bases between them. The CDR3 consists of 17 residues. CDR1 is SEHNR and CDR2 is FQNEAQ in the germline V gene (reference sequence). The sequencing sample was made of PBMCs. This chain joins TRBV7-9 and TRBJ2-3, with D possibly TRBD2 on 5 matching bases. The clonotype comes from a woman between 45 and 60 years old in good health and CMV-seropositive. The CDR3 DNA is TGTGCCAGCAGCCCGCCAGACACGGGCCCCGGGGCAGATACGCAGTATTTT. Its protein is CASSPPDTGPGADTQYF.